A single sample is the source of the 12 T cell receptor beta chains below, sequenced in a study of type 1 regulatory T cells. A single record per CDR3 protein comes from TCRdb applying MiXCR to the reads. The repertoire holds tens of thousands of distinct CDR3 sequences, with around 62% as singletons. These receptors lack a known antigen. Sequenced: cultured non-Tr1 T cells, either the whole culture or a sorted T cell fraction (not recorded which). Every receptor here comes from a human donor in good health.

This rearrangement joins TRBV5-1 to TRBJ2-6, with a weak D call TRBD2 (6 bases). CDR1 SGHRS and CDR2 YFSETQ come from the germline V gene. The CDR3 loop spans 17 amino acids. The ends were cut back, 2 bases at V and 4 bases at J, with 16 bases in the middle. CDR3 coding DNA: TGCGCCAGCAGCTTCTCCATGGAGGGGAGCGGGGCCAACGTCCTGACTTTC. Translating it yields CASSFSMEGSGANVLTF.

With respect to this clonotype: The junction differs from germline at one of its ends, possibly a read error. The gene calls are TRBV7-2 and TRBJ2-1; D may be TRBD2 (5 bases). Germline CDR1 is SGHTA and CDR2 is FQGNSA. This CDR3 contains 16 residues. The CDR3 nucleotides read TGTGTCAGCAGCCCAACGGACGGACTCTCCTACAATGAGCAGTTCTTC. It encodes CVSSPTDGLSYNEQFF. Variable domain in full (rest from reference TRBV7-2 and TRBJ2-1): GAGVSQSPSNKVTEKGKDVELRCDPISGHTALYWYRQSLGQGLEFLIYFQGNSAPDKSGLPSDRFSAERTGGSVSTLTIQRTQQEDSAVYLCVSSPTDGLSYNEQFFGPGTRLTVL.

This chain links TRBV7-2 with TRBJ2-3, with 10 bases aligning to TRBD1. The V gene's germline CDR1 is SGHTA and CDR2 FQGNSA. This CDR3 has 16 amino acids. V was clipped by 4 bases and J by 1 base; unmatched bases: 5. CDR3 nucleotides: TGTGCCAGCAGCTGGGGGACAGGGGATCGCACAGATACGCAGTATTTT. Translating it yields CASSWGTGDRTDTQYF.

CDR3 in amino acids: CASSRGALRTEAFF. CDR3 nucleotides: TGTGCCAGCAGCCGGGGGGCCCTTAGGACTGAAGCTTTCTTT. The chain uses TRBV14 and TRBJ1-1; D might be TRBD1 (6 bases). The CDR3 spans 14 residues. The V and J ends lost 4 bases and 5 bases respectively, with 14 bases between them. CDR1 and CDR2 from the germline V gene are SGHDN and FVKESK.

The chain joins TRBV7-8 to TRBJ1-1; 9 bases agree with TRBD1. Germline trimming cut 5 bases from V and 5 bases from J; bases unmatched to any gene: 15. The CDR3 is made up of 17 amino acids. CDR1 and CDR2 (germline): SGHVS, FQNEAQ. CDR3 residues: CASSLRGDREFWTEAFF. CDR3 nucleotides: TGTGCCAGCAGCCTACGTGGGGACAGGGAATTTTGGACTGAAGCTTTCTTT.

The V gene is TRBV7-2, the J gene TRBJ2-1; either TRBD1 or TRBD2 may supply D (7 bases each). Germline V gene sequence: CDR1 SGHTA, CDR2 FQGNSA. Trimming took 0 bases from V and 4 from J, leaving 28 bases between them. This CDR3 is built from 21 residues. CDR3 bases: TGTGCCAGCAGCTTAGCGGGCACCTACCAGGGGGGTAAAGCGGGATACAATGAGCAGTTCTTC. It yields the protein CASSLAGTYQGGKAGYNEQFF.

This sequence joins TRBV7-2 and TRBJ2-4, with D unresolved. Germline V lookup: CDR1 SGHTA, CDR2 FQGNSA. CDR3 length equals 17 residues. V was cut by 5 bases and J by 1 base, with 18 bases left in between. CDR3 amino acids: CASSEEASTGAKNIQYF. The CDR3 nucleotides are TGTGCCAGCAGCGAGGAAGCCTCCACCGGCGCCAAAAACATTCAGTACTTC.

V is TRBV12-3 or TRBV12-4 and J is TRBJ2-1; 10 nucleotides agree with TRBD2. Trimming removed 3 bases from V and 5 bases from J; junction bases left unmatched: 4. The CDR3 runs 15 residues. The CDR3 loop is CASSFTSGNHNEQFF. CDR3 DNA sequence: TGTGCCAGCAGTTTCACTAGCGGGAACCACAATGAGCAGTTCTTC.

This rearrangement joins TRBV7-9 to TRBJ1-1; D might be TRBD1 (5 bases). The CDR3 runs 15 residues. The germline CDR1 and CDR2 sequences are SEHNR and FQNEAQ (reference sequence). Trimming took off 5 bases at V and 6 bases at J, with 19 bases between the two ends. The CDR3 protein is CASSPKRRLGAEAFF. As DNA, the CDR3 is TGTGCCAGCAGCCCCAAGCGGCGGCTAGGGGCTGAAGCTTTCTTT.

The chain combines TRBV7-9 with TRBJ2-7, with D unclear. Trimming removed 8 bases at V and 2 bases at J, with 10 bases between. The CDR3 is made up of 12 amino acids. Germline CDR1 reads SEHNR; CDR2 reads FQNEAQ (reference sequence). Here the CDR3 DNA reads TGTGCCAGCGGCCATCAAACCTACGAGCAGTACTTC. This encodes CASGHQTYEQYF.

V usage is TRBV21-1 and J usage is TRBJ2-3; the listed D gene, TRBD2, was not tested against the DNA. TRBV21-1 constitutes a pseudogene. The CDR3 consists of 21 residues. CDR3 nucleotides: TGTGCCAGCAGTAAAGAGGTGGCCGACAGGGGAACTAGCGGGAGGGCAGATACGCAGTATTTT. It encodes CASSKEVADRGTSGRADTQYF.

This clonotype came up a few times. The chain combines TRBV2 with TRBJ2-7; 12 bases map to TRBD2. J lost 6 bases, V lost 4 bases, and 7 bases had no gene match. CDR3 length equals 15 residues. Per the germline V gene, CDR1 is SNHLY and CDR2 is FYNNEI. Here the CDR3 DNA reads TGTGCCAGCAGTGGAAGACTAGCGGGAGTGGGCGAGCAGTACTTC. Residues: CASSGRLAGVGEQYF.